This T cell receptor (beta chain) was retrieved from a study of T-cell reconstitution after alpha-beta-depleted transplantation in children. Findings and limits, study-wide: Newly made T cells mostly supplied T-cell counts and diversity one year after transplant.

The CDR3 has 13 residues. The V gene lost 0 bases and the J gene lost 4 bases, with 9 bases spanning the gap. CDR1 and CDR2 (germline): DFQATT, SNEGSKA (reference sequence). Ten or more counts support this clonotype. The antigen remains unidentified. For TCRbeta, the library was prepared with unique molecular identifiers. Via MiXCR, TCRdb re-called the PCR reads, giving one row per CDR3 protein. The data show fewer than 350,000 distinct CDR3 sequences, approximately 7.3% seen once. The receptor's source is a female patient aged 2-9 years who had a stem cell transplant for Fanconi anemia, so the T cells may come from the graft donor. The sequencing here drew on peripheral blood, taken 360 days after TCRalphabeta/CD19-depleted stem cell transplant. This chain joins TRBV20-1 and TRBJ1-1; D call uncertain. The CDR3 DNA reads TGCAGTGCTAGAGATACACTAGTCACTGAAGCTTTCTTT. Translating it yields CSARDTLVTEAFF.